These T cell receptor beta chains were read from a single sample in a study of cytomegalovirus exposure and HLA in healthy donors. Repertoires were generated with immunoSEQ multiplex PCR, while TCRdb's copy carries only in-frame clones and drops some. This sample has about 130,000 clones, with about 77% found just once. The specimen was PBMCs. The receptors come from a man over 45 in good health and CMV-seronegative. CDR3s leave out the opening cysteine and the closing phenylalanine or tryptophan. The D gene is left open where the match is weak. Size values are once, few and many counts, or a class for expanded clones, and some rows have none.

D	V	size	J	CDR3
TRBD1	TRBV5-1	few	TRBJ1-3	ASSFGGQSGNTIY
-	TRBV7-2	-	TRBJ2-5	ASSLRQIQETQY
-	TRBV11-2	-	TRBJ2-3	ASSLVVSLSDTQY
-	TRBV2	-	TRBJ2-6	ASCRGPPGANVLT
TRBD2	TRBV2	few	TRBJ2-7	ASSPGLAGGSYEQY
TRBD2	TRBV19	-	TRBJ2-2	ASSAGGFTGELF
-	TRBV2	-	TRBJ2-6	ASRTASGANVLT
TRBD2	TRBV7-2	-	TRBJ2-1	ASSRLAGNEQF
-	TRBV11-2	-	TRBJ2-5	ASSSTGFRETQY
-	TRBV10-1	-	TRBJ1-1	ASSDTVNTEAF
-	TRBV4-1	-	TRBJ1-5	ASSQQYNQPQH
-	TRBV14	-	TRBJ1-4	ASGSKGKLNEKLF
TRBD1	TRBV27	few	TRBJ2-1	ASSSQGSVLV
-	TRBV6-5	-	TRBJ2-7	ASSGPFYEQY
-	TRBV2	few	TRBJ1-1	ASNRGMNTEAF
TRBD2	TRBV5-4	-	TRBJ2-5	ASSSGTSRSYQETQY
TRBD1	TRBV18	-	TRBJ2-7	ASSTGTGSSYEQY
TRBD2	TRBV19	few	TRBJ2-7	ASSNSGSLSNVHEQY
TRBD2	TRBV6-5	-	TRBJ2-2	ASSYMRGSHGELF
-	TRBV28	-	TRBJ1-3	ASAGSGNTIY
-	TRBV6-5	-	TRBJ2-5	ASSYSNQETQY
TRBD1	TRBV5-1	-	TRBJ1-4	ASSSGQGNEKLF
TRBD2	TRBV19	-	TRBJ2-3	ASSKTSGRLRDTQY
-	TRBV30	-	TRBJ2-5	AWSPHPEETQY
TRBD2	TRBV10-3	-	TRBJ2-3	AIRSDSGSSSTNTQY
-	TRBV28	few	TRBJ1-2	ASGKFGRNYGYT
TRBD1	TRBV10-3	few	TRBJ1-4	AIKRDRDEKLF
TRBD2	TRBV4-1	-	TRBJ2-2	ASSRTSGNTGELF
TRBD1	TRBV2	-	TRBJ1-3	ASSLLDRGGHTIY
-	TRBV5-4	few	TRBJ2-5	ASSLHRSNPVEEQY
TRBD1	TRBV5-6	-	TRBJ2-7	ASSAGTAYEQY
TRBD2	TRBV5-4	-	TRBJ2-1	ASSPGLAGLGYNEQF
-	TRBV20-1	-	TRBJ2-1	SAIRGSEQF
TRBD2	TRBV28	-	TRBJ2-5	ASSLSGGMGTTEETQY
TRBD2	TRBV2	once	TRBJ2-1	ASARDYRSYNEQF
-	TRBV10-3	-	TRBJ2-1	AISGVGQSSYNEQF
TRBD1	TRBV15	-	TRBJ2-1	ATSRQRQGNEQF
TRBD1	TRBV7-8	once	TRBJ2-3	ASSWGQAGTDTQY
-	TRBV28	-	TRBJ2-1	ASSPRGEQF
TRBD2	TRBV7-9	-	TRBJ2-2	ASSPGLATAGELF
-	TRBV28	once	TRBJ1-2	ASSRGHQSNYGYT